This TCR beta chain was profiled in a study of beta chain features in type 1 diabetes (dated by TCRdb to between 2018 and 2020). The study in broad terms: Mean age, gender distribution, total cell number and subset yield were not different between patients and healthy donors. Across all samples, 90 million to 130 million sorted cells were examined, and cell number per subset correlated strongly with RNA yield. The study compared TCRB repertoires of sorted circulating CD4+ T cell subsets between recently diagnosed type 1 diabetes patients and matched healthy donors. Regulatory and stem cell-like memory subsets were isolated from only 8 patients and about eight healthy donors, whereas naive and central memory subsets came from all 30 or so donors.

Cut back by 0 bases and 3 bases, the V and J ends lie 6 bases apart. The CDR3, cysteine through phenylalanine, is 13 amino acids long. Only the CDR3 DNA is retained, 39 bases long and in frame from the first base. Looking up the germline V gene yields CDR1 LGHNA and CDR2 YSLEER. The entire amount of isolated RNA was reverse transcribed using the High Capacity cDNA Reverse Transcription Kit, so the sequenced TCRB transcripts were expressed ones. Deep immunoSEQ sequencing was performed on naive, central memory and regulatory T cell samples, with an average of roughly 3.3 million total reads per sample. After sorted cells were lysed in RLT buffer, RNA was extracted with DNase-treated RNeasy Micro or Mini kits, with the choice depending on cell number. To prevent cross-contamination, every cell subset was processed on its own, while patient and healthy donor samples were processed together. The immunoSEQ multiplex PCR was used to amplify TCRB sequences from cDNA, generating 87-bp fragments that spanned the CDR3 region. Sequencing of the amplicons was done on the Illumina HiSeq platform. The original pipeline was this. PCR bias was corrected computationally using synthetic template baselines, and reads within Hamming distance 2 were collapsed, with unmergeable singletons discarded. By aligning reads against IMGT, V, D and J genes, CDR3 length, and insertions or deletions at six rearrangement sites were assigned. Within each subset, clonotype counts were normalized to the number of sorted cells before true diversity and Gini coefficients were calculated with the tcR R package. Repertoire sharing was quantified using the overlap coefficient calculated on TCRB nucleotide sequences. As stored in TCRdb, this immuneACCESS dataset retains in-frame rearrangements with V and J assigned. A fraction of the clones does not appear; measured against another copy, unresolved V genes explain less than half of the discrepancy, and the remainder lacks a known reason. Clone size and V and J calls were adopted from that table, with D and trimming inferred from the DNA. The sample table holds 150,000 or so clones, of which just over 9% were seen once. The top ten clonotypes cover 0.68% of the sample.

Broader findings and caveats from the paper: At VDJ recombination sites, patients with type 1 diabetes made fewer insertions and deleted more nucleotides, a pattern implying thymic rearrangement abnormalities. The naive, central memory and regulatory TCRB repertoires appeared to resemble one another more closely among patients than among healthy donors. Type 1 diabetes patients showed a moderate but significant shortening of TCRB CDR3 length in all four CD4+ subsets. HLA sub-analyses involved small numbers of individuals, so any influence of HLA type on TCRB rearrangement remained unresolved. Sequencing cDNA rather than genomic DNA could over-represent highly expressing activated cells, although activation and CD3 levels did not differ between groups. PCR might favor shorter templates, but patient and control samples were amplified and corrected together, so any skew would affect both groups equally.

A single peripheral blood draw of approximately 0.11 L on average was collected from each donor into heparinised tubes. Naive, central memory, regulatory and stem cell-like memory CD4+ T cells were sorted on a BD FACSAria II using a panel including CD45RO, CCR7, CD25, CD127, CD95 and CD27. Every sorted population had a purity above 95%. PBMCs were isolated immediately by Lymphoprep density gradient centrifugation and stained directly without culture. So that batch effects would be minimized, each experiment stained and sorted samples in pairs, pairing one healthy donor with one patient. This clone appeared many times. Its antigen remains undetermined. One base away there is no much larger clone; base qualities are not given.

Sequenced input: central memory CD4+ T cells from blood. The rearrangement joined TRBV4-3 to TRBJ2-7; the D gene cannot be named for sure. This TCR came from a man between 18 and 29 years old in good health. The DNA sequence is given as TGCGCCAGCAGCCAAGATGGCAGCTACGAGCAGTACTTC. Its product reads: CASSQDGSYEQYF.